These T cell receptor beta chains were read from a single sample in a study of T cell changes during pregnancy in multiple sclerosis. Only in-frame clones appear in the TCRdb table, and some are missing; sequencing was by immunoSEQ multiplex PCR. The top ten clones hold about 3% of a sample with about 110,000 clones, approximately 90% of them seen once. Sample: peripheral blood, taken after pregnancy. These receptors were collected from a female donor with multiple sclerosis, enrolled in a pregnancy study. Each CDR3 is given with its conserved first and last residue.

V: TRBV15
CDR3: CATQMDRPTGEQYF

V: TRBV7-3
CDR3: CASSPQATGGADEQFF

V: TRBV29-1
CDR3: CSVEASGTDTQYF

V: TRBV6-6
CDR3: CASNRQGATGEKLFF

V: TRBV9
CDR3: CASSKTPGQSYEQYF

V: TRBV5-5
CDR3: CASSSIHGGETQYF

V: TRBV2
CDR3: CASRGDGNYGYTF

V: TRBV27
CDR3: CASSLGAAYGYTF

V: TRBV2
CDR3: CASIRGDSYEQYF

V: TRBV2
CDR3: CARQNRESGNTIYF

V: TRBV21-1
CDR3: CASSNRQSTNEKLFF

V: TRBV27
CDR3: CASRPAGVETQYF

V: TRBV9
CDR3: CASSVRDRGVREQFF

V: TRBV5-5
CDR3: CASSLANMALQHF

V: TRBV6-5
CDR3: CASSYDAGDEQFF

V: TRBV11-2
CDR3: CASSGQGLAGGQNPYEQYF

V: TRBV14
CDR3: CASSQSGYYGYTF

V: TRBV9
CDR3: CASSVVAANTGELFF

V: TRBV5-6
CDR3: CASSLGLGGRGETQYF

V: TRBV15
CDR3: CATSRDRGYNEQFF

V: TRBV9
CDR3: CASSTERGGHNEQFF

V: TRBV5-1
CDR3: CASSEGLFQETQYF

V: TRBV29-1
CDR3: CSVGERTGARDGYTF

V: TRBV6-6
CDR3: CASGGQNTDTQYF

V: TRBV7-6
CDR3: CASSPQGLGSNQPQHF

V: TRBV19
CDR3: CASNTGSSYEQYF

V: TRBV4-1
CDR3: CASSQTPTGGNEKLFF

V: TRBV5-6
CDR3: CASSGTGYEQYF

V: TRBV5-1
CDR3: CASSPVEGRDTQYF

V: TRBV5-1
CDR3: CASSLEGGAAEQYF

V: TRBV15
CDR3: CATSSGDFGTDTQYF

V: TRBV5-4
CDR3: CASSSGGAPGNTIYF

V: TRBV9
CDR3: CASGRQGLIGTQYF

V: TRBV14
CDR3: CASSQVTAYGYTF

V: TRBV4-1
CDR3: CASSQAPDRGNYEQYF

V: TRBV4-1
CDR3: CASSHPAENSPLHF

V: TRBV5-1
CDR3: CASSLNEKDTQYF

V: TRBV5-1
CDR3: CASSLGAGITEAFF

V: TRBV19
CDR3: CASRPRTQDGYTF

V: TRBV7-2
CDR3: CASSLATRGQGAAAYEQYF

V: TRBV19
CDR3: CASSIGTGGRPPIYEQYF

V: TRBV5-4
CDR3: CASSLGVSSGDEQYF

V: TRBV20-1
CDR3: CSDTGRGGYTF

V: TRBV25-1
CDR3: CASSPDNSPLHF

V: TRBV2
CDR3: CASRGQGAQPQHF

V: TRBV6-5
CDR3: CASTAKNIQYF

V: TRBV2
CDR3: CASTLDIGLDLLGDTQYF

V: TRBV18
CDR3: CASSPLLDPGAGELFF

V: TRBV19
CDR3: CASTFTGELFF

V: TRBV19
CDR3: CASRTGREEKLFF